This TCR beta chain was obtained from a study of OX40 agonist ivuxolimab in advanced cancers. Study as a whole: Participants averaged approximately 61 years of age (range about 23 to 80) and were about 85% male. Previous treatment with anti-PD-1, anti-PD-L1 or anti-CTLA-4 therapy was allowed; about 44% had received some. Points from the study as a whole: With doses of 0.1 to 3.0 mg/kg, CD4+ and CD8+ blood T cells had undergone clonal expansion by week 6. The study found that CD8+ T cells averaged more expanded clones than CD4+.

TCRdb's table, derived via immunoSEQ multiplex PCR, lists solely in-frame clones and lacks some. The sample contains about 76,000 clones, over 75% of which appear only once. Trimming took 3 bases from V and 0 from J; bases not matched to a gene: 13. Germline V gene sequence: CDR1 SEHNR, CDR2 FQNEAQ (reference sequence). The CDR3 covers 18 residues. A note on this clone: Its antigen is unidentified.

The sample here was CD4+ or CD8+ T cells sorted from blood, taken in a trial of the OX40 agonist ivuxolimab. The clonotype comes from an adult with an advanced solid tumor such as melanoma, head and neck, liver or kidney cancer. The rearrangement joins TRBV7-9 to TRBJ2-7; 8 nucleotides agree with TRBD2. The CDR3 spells CASSLMITSGGSSYEQYF. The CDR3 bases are TGTGCCAGCAGCTTGATGATAACTAGCGGAGGAAGCTCCTACGAGCAGTACTTC.